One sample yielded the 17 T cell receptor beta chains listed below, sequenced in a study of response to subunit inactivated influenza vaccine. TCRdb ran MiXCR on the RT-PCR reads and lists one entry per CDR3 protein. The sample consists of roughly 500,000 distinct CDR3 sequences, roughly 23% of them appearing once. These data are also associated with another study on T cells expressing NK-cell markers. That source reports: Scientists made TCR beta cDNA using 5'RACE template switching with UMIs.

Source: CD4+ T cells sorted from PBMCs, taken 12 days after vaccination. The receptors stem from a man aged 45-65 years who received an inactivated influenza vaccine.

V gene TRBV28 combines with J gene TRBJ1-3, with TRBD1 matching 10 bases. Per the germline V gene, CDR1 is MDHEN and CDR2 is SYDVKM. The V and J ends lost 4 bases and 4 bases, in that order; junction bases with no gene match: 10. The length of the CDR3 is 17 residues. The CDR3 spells CASSSWGTGVFGNTIYF. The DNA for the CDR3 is TGTGCCAGCAGTTCTTGGGGGACAGGGGTATTCGGAAACACCATATATTTT.

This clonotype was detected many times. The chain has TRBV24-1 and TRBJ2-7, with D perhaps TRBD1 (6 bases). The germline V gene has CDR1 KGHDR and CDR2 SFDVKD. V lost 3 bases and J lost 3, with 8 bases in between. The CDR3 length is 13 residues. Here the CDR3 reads CATSDGGGYEQYF. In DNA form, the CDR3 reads TGTGCCACCAGTGATGGGGGCGGCTACGAGCAGTACTTC.

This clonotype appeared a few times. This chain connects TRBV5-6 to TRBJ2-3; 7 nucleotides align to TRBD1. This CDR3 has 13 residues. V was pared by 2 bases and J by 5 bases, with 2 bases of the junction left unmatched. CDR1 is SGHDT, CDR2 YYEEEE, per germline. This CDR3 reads CASSFTGEDTQYF. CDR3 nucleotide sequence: TGTGCCAGCAGCTTTACAGGGGAAGATACGCAGTATTTT.

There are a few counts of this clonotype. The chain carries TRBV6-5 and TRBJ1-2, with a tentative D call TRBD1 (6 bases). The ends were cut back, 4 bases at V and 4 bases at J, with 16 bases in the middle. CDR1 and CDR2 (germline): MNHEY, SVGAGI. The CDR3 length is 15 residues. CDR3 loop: CASSLSLGATYGYTF. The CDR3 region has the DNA TGTGCCAGCAGTTTGAGTCTGGGGGCGACCTATGGCTACACCTTC.

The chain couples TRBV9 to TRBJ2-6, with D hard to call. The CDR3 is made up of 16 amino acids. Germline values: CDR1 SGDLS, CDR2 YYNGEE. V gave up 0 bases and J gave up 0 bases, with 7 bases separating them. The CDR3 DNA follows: TGTGCCAGCAGCGTAGCTTATTTCTCTGGGGCCAACGTCCTGACTTTC. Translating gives CASSVAYFSGANVLTF.

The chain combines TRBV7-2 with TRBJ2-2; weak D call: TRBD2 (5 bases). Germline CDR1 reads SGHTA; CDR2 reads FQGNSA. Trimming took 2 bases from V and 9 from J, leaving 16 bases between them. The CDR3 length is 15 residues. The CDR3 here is CASSLMRAVARELFF. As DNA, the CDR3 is TGTGCCAGCAGCTTAATGCGGGCAGTCGCCAGGGAGCTGTTTTTT.

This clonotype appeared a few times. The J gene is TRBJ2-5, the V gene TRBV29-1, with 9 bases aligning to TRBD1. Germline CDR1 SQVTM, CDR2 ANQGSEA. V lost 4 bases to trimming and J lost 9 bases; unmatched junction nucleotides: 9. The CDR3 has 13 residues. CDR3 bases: TGCAGCGTTGGGGGGACAGGGCTCGTGGCCCAGTACTTC. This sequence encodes CSVGGTGLVAQYF.

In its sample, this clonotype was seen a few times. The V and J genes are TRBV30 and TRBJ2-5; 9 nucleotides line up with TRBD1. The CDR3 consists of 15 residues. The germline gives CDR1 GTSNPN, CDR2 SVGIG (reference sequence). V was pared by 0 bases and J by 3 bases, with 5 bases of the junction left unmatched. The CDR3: CAWSVGTGLEETQYF. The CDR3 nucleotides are TGTGCCTGGAGTGTAGGGACAGGGCTCGAAGAGACCCAGTACTTC. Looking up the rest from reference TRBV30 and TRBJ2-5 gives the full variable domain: SQTIHQWPATLVQPVGSPLSLECTVEGTSNPNLYWYRQAAGRGLQLLFYSVGIGQISSEVPQNLSASRPQDRQFILSSKKLLLSDSGFYLCAWSVGTGLEETQYFGPGTRLLVL.

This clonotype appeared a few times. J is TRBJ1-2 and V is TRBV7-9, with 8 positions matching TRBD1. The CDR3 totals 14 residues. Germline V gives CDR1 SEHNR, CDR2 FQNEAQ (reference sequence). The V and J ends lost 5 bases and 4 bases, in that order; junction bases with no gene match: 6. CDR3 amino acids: CASSSRGPLYGYTF. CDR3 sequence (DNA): TGTGCCAGCAGCAGCAGGGGGCCGCTCTATGGCTACACCTTC.

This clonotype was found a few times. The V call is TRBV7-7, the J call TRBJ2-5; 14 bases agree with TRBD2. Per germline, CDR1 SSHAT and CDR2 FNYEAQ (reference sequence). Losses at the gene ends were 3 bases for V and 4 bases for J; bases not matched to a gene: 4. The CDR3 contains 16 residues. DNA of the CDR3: TGTGCCAGCAGCTTTGGGACTAGCGGGAGCGGAGAGACCCAGTACTTC. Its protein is CASSFGTSGSGETQYF. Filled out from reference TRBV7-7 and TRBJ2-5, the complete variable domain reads GAGVSQSPRYKVTKRGQDVTLRCDPISSHATLYWYQQALGQGPEFLTYFNYEAQPDKSGLPSDRFSAERPEGSISTLTIQRTEQRDSAMYRCASSFGTSGSGETQYFGPGTRLLVL.

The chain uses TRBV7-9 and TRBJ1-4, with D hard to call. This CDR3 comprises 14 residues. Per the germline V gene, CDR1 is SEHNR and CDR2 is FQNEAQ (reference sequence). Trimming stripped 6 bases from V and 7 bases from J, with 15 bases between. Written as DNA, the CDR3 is TGTGCCAGCAGTTTCCGTTCGGGCGGTGAAAAACTGTTTTTT. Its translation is CASSFRSGGEKLFF.

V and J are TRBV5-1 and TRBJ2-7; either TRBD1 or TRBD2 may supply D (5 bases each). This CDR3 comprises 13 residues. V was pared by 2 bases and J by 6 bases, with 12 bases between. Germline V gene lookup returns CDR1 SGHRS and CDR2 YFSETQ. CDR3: CASSFQGDGEQYF. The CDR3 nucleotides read TGCGCCAGCAGCTTCCAGGGAGATGGCGAGCAGTACTTC.

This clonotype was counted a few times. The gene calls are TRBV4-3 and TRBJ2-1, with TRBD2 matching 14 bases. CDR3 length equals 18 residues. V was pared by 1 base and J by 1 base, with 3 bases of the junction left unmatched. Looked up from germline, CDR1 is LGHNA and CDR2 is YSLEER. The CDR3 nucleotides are TGCGCCAGCAGCCAAGCGACTAGCGGGGGGGTTTCCTACAATGAGCAGTTCTTC. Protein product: CASSQATSGGVSYNEQFF.

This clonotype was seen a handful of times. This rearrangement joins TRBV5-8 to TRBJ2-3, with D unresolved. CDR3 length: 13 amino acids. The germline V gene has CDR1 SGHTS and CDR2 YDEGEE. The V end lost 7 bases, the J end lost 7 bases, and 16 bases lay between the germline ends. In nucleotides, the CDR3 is TGTGCCAGCGTACTGGATAAAAGGTATACGCAGTATTTT. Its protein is CASVLDKRYTQYF.

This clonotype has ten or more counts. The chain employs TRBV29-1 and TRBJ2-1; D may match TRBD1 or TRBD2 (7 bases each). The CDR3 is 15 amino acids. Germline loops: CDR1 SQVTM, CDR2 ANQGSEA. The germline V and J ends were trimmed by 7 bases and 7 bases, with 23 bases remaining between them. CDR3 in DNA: TGCAGCGCTGCGGGGGACAGAGGGGACCCTAATGAGCAGTTCTTC. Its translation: CSAAGDRGDPNEQFF.

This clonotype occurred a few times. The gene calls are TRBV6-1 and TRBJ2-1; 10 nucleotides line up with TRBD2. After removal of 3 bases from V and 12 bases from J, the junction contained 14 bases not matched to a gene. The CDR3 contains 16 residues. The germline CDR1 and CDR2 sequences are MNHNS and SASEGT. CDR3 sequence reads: CASSDPRTSGTLGQFF. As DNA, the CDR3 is TGTGCCAGCAGTGACCCCCGGACTAGCGGTACCTTGGGGCAGTTCTTC.

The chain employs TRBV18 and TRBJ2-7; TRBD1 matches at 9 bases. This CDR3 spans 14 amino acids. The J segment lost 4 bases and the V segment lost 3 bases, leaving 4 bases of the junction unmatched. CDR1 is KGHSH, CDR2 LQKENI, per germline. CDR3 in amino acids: CASSPGQGEYEQYF. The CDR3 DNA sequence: TGTGCCAGCTCACCGGGACAGGGAGAGTACGAGCAGTACTTC.